This TCR beta chain is from a study of beta chain features in type 1 diabetes. Study details: What patients shared with healthy donors was a similar profile of age, gender and cell yields.

V lost 1 base and J lost 3, with 19 bases in between. CDR3 size: 18 residues. In germline, CDR1 is SGHTA, CDR2 FQGNSA. CD45RO/CCR7/CD25/CD127/CD95/CD27 staining was used to isolate CD4+ naive, central memory, regulatory and stem cell-like memory cells by sorting. The entirety of the isolated RNA underwent reverse transcription, so expressed TCRB transcripts were sequenced. Roughly 3.4 million reads per sample on average were obtained from naive, central memory and regulatory T cell samples. Assay: immunoSEQ multiplex PCR; the TCRdb copy retains only in-frame clones and omits some. Of 350,000 to 400,000 clones in the sample, over 12% are singletons; the top ten hold 0.019%.

The sequencing sample was made of naive CD4+ T cells from blood. This chain joins TRBV7-2 and TRBJ2-4, with a tentative D call TRBD1 (5 bases). The TCR sequence derives from a woman aged 18-29 years in good health. CDR3 DNA sequence: TGTGCCAGCAGCTTAGATGTATCCCAGGGCACCTTCAAAAACATTCAGTACTTC. This translates into CASSLDVSQGTFKNIQYF. The variable domain in full, completed from reference TRBV7-2 and TRBJ2-4, reads GAGVSQSPSNKVTEKGKDVELRCDPISGHTALYWYRQSLGQGLEFLIYFQGNSAPDKSGLPSDRFSAERTGGSVSTLTIQRTQQEDSAVYLCASSLDVSQGTFKNIQYFGAGTRLSVL.